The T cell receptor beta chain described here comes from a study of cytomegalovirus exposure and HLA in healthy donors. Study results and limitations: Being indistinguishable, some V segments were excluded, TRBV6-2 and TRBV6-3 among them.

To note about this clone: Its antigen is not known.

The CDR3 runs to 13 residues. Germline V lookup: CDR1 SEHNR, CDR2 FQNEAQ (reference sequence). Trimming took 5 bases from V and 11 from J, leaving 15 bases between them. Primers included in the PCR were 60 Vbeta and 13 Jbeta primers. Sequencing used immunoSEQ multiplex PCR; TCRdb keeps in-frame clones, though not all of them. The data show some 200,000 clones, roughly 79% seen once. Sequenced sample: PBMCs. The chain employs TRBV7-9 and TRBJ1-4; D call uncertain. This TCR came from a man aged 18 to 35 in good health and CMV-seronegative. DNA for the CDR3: TGTGCCAGCAGCCTAATCCAGGAGGCCAAACTGTTTTTT. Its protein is CASSLIQEAKLFF.